This T cell receptor (beta chain) comes out of a study of cytomegalovirus exposure and HLA in healthy donors. CDR1 SGHRS and CDR2 YFSETQ come from the germline V gene. Trimming took 0 bases from V and 3 from J; bases not matched to a gene: 2. There are 16 residues in the CDR3. Profiling relied on immunoSEQ multiplex PCR, and the TCRdb table lists in-frame clones only, not all of them. The sample carries roughly 270,000 clones, roughly 90% recorded once. Regarding the study as a whole: Generally TCR sequences proved uncommon, though certain public TCRs appeared in numerous donors.

Concerning this clone: Its antigen is unknown. Additional DNA sequences in this sample encode the identical CDR3.

The specimen sequenced was PBMCs. The clonotype originates from a woman younger than 30 in good health and CMV-seronegative. The chain carries TRBV5-1 and TRBJ2-1; 11 nucleotides agree with TRBD2. DNA for the CDR3: TGCGCCAGCAGCTTGGGTGGGACTAGCGGCTACAATGAGCAGTTCTTC. It specifies CASSLGGTSGYNEQFF.